What follows are 27 T cell receptor beta chains derived from one specimen sequenced in a study of T cells in Graves' hyperthyroidism and ophthalmopathy. It was RNA transcripts that yielded the amplified TCR beta CDR3 regions. HTBI primers drove first-round RT-PCR of the TCR CDR3. TCRdb itself ran the multiplex PCR reads through MiXCR, one entry per CDR3 protein. The sample has 350,000 or so distinct CDR3 sequences; roughly 18% are singletons. What was sequenced was blood. The receptors derive from a woman between 35 and 50 years old with Graves' ophthalmopathy.

At least ten counts were recorded for this clonotype. This chain uses TRBV11-1 with TRBJ2-7, with D tentatively TRBD1 (6 bases). Germline lookup yields CDR1 SGHAT and CDR2 FQDESV (reference sequence). This CDR3 spans 15 amino acids. V lost 1 base, J lost 2 bases, and 12 bases lay in between. The CDR3 DNA follows: TGTGCCAGCAGCTTAGTCCAGGGGAATACCTACGAGCAGTACTTC. Amino acids: CASSLVQGNTYEQYF.

In this sample, this clonotype turned up many times. The chain joins TRBV7-8 to TRBJ2-5, with 9 positions matching TRBD2. Germline CDR1 and CDR2: SGHVS and FQNEAQ. V dropped 7 bases and J dropped 4; count of bases not matched to a gene: 4. CDR3 length: 13 residues. The CDR3 spells CASNLAGIETQYF. The CDR3 DNA sequence: TGTGCCAGCAACCTAGCGGGAATAGAGACCCAGTACTTC.

This clonotype has a count of ten or more. This chain connects TRBV11-3 to TRBJ1-1; 7 positions agree with TRBD1. Losses at the gene ends were 6 bases for V and 8 bases for J; bases not matched to a gene: 6. The CDR3 loop spans 12 amino acids. Germline loops: CDR1 SGHNT, CDR2 YENEEA. The chain's CDR3 is CASRDRPQEAFF. The CDR3, as DNA: TGTGCCAGCAGGGACAGGCCACAGGAAGCTTTCTTT. Based on the CDR3 plus reference TRBV11-3 and TRBJ1-1, the full variable domain is EAGVVQSPRYKIIEKKQPVAFWCNPISGHNTLYWYLQNLGQGPELLIRYENEEAVDDSQLPKDRFSAERLKGVDSTLKIQPAELGDSAVYLCASRDRPQEAFFGQGTRLTVV.

This clonotype has at least ten counts. The V call is TRBV28, the J call TRBJ2-7; D might be TRBD1 (5 bases). Germline-derived CDR1 and CDR2 are MDHEN and SYDVKM. The length of the CDR3 is 13 residues. V lost 5 bases and J 7 bases, leaving 15 bases between the germline ends. CDR3 coding DNA: TGTGCCAGCAGTATATCCAGGGTGTGGGAGCAGTACTTC. Its translation: CASSISRVWEQYF.

This clonotype was counted ten times or more. The CDR3 loop reads CASSLDGGSRETQYF. In DNA, the CDR3 is TGTGCCAGCAGCTTAGATGGGGGGAGTAGAGAGACCCAGTACTTC. J is TRBJ2-5 and V is TRBV7-8, with D possibly being TRBD2 (6 bases). The CDR3 has 15 amino acids. V was shortened by 1 base and J by 4 bases, with 13 bases between the two germline ends. Germline-derived CDR1 and CDR2 are SGHVS and FQNEAQ.

This chain links TRBV11-2 with TRBJ2-2; 11 bases line up with TRBD2. J lost 1 base, V lost 5 bases, and 0 bases had no gene match. The CDR3 totals 15 residues. CDR1 is SGHAT, CDR2 FQNNGV, per germline. The CDR3 DNA follows: TGTGCCAGCAGCGGACTAGCGGGGAACACCGGGGAGCTGTTTTTT. Residues: CASSGLAGNTGELFF.

This clonotype has at least ten counts. The chain has TRBV15 and TRBJ2-5, with 9 bases lining up with TRBD2. J was trimmed by 0 bases and V by 1 base; bases with no gene match: 12. This CDR3 contains 19 residues. Per germline, CDR1 LNHNV and CDR2 YYDKDF (reference sequence). The chain's CDR3 is CATSRALHSSGKYQETQYF. CDR3 nucleotides: TGTGCCACCAGCAGAGCTCTCCACTCTAGCGGGAAGTACCAAGAGACCCAGTACTTC.

This clonotype was recorded at least ten times. CDR3 sequence reads: CASSLWRDSYEQYF. DNA of the CDR3: TGTGCCAGCAGTTTATGGAGGGACAGCTACGAGCAGTACTTC. The chain links TRBV28 to TRBJ2-7; TRBD1 matches 7 bases. V lost 0 bases, J lost 3 bases, and 2 bases stayed unmatched. The CDR3 is made up of 14 amino acids. Germline V gene lookup returns CDR1 MDHEN and CDR2 SYDVKM.

This clonotype occurred many times. The gene calls are TRBV2 and TRBJ2-7, with 10 bases matching TRBD2. The germline CDR1 and CDR2 sequences are SNHLY and FYNNEI. V was pared by 4 bases and J by 5 bases, with 14 bases of the junction left unmatched. This CDR3 is built from 17 residues. In DNA, the CDR3 is TGTGCCAGCAGTGTAGTGGCCCGCCTAGCGGGAGTTGACGAGCAGTACTTC. Translated, it gives CASSVVARLAGVDEQYF.

This clonotype was seen many times. The CDR3 loop is CASSYARGEDRTQNNSGNTIYF. For the CDR3, the DNA is TGTGCCAGCAGTTACGCCCGCGGGGAAGACAGGACCCAAAACAACTCTGGAAACACCATATATTTT. This rearrangement joins TRBV6-6 to TRBJ1-3; D possibly corresponds to TRBD1 (6 bases). Looked up from germline, CDR1 is MNHNY and CDR2 is SVGAGI (reference sequence). The CDR3 extends over 22 amino acids. With 2 bases removed from V and 0 bases from J, the gap between germline ends came to 29 bases.

Many counts were recorded for this clonotype. J is TRBJ2-5 and V is TRBV6-2 or TRBV6-3, with 7 nucleotides matching TRBD1. This CDR3 spans 15 amino acids. The germline V gene has CDR1 MNHEY and CDR2 SVGEGT. V lost 2 bases and J lost 5; bases outside the gene matches: 8. The CDR3 loop reads CASSYPTGIRETQYF. CDR3 sequence (DNA): TGTGCCAGCAGTTACCCGACAGGGATTCGGGAGACCCAGTACTTC.

The sample holds many counts of this clonotype. V and J are TRBV12-3 or TRBV12-4 and TRBJ1-5, with D perhaps TRBD1 (6 bases). This CDR3 has 16 amino acids. V was trimmed by 3 bases and J by 6 bases, leaving 18 bases between them. The CDR3 sequence is CASSFFIRGALQPQHF. As DNA, the CDR3 is TGTGCCAGCAGTTTCTTTATTCGGGGGGCACTTCAGCCCCAGCATTTT.

Ten or more counts support this clonotype. The rearrangement uses TRBV20-1 and TRBJ2-6; D may be TRBD1 or TRBD2 (5 bases each). Germline V CDR1 and CDR2: DFQATT, SNEGSKA (reference sequence). V was pared by 6 bases and J by 4 bases, with 10 bases between. This CDR3 is built from 13 residues. DNA of the CDR3: TGCAGTGCGAGGGGTATCGGGGCCAACGTCCTGACTTTC. Translated: CSARGIGANVLTF.

This clonotype was counted at least ten times. This sequence joins TRBV28 and TRBJ2-2, with 8 nucleotides matching TRBD1. This CDR3 spans 16 amino acids. Germline V lookup: CDR1 MDHEN, CDR2 SYDVKM. Trimming at V came to 5 bases and at J to 6 bases, leaving 11 bases not matched to a gene. The CDR3 spells CASSALDRESAGELFF. The CDR3 DNA sequence: TGTGCCAGCAGTGCCTTGGACAGGGAATCGGCCGGGGAGCTGTTTTTT.

This clonotype was recorded at least ten times. With a much larger clone just one base away, this may be a read error. The CDR3 carries no conserved terminal phenylalanine or tryptophan, so it likely arises from a read error. V usage is TRBV6-1 and J usage is TRBJ2-7; the D call may be TRBD1 or TRBD2 (5 bases each). V was pared by 6 bases and J by 3 bases, with 12 bases between. Germline V CDR1 and CDR2: MNHNS, SASEGT. The CDR3 contains 13 residues. CDR3 nucleotide sequence: TGTGCCAGCAGCTTGGGACGGAACTACGAGCAGTACCTC. Its translation is CASSLGRNYEQYL.

This clonotype turned up a few times. The genes are TRBV12-5 and TRBJ2-7; possibly TRBD1 for D (5 bases). This CDR3 has 14 amino acids. The ends were cut back, 0 bases at V and 3 bases at J, with 9 bases in the middle. Germline V lookup: CDR1 LGHNT, CDR2 FRNRAP. The CDR3 reads CASGLVQDGYEQYF. The CDR3 bases are TGTGCTAGTGGTTTGGTACAGGACGGCTACGAGCAGTACTTC. Together with reference TRBV12-5 and TRBJ2-7, the CDR3 gives the full variable domain: DARVTQTPRHKVTEMGQEVTMRCQPILGHNTVFWYRQTMMQGLELLAYFRNRAPLDDSGMPKDRFSAEMPDATLATLKIQPSEPRDSAVYFCASGLVQDGYEQYFGPGTRLTVT.

This clonotype was counted ten times or more. The CDR3 loop is CASSHRGRRYGYTF. CDR3 bases: TGTGCCAGCAGCCACAGGGGGCGTCGATATGGCTACACCTTC. The rearrangement uses TRBV27 and TRBJ1-2; TRBD1 matches at 9 bases. Germline V gene data show CDR1 as MNHEY and CDR2 as SMNVEV (reference sequence). The CDR3 runs to 14 residues. V shed 6 bases, J shed 5 bases, and the junction held 7 bases outside the gene matches.

This clonotype showed up many times. The chain uses TRBV27 and TRBJ2-7; D gene uncertain. Trimming left V 0 bases short and J 3 bases short, with 12 bases between. Germline CDR1 and CDR2: MNHEY and SMNVEV (reference sequence). The CDR3 is 15 residues long. The CDR3 spells CASSLSRWARYEQYF. The CDR3 coding sequence is TGTGCCAGCAGTTTATCTCGATGGGCGCGCTACGAGCAGTACTTC.

This clonotype has at least ten counts. The V and J genes are TRBV28 and TRBJ2-5, with TRBD2 matching over 8 bases. Germline lookup yields CDR1 MDHEN and CDR2 SYDVKM. The ends lost 6 bases at V and 4 bases at J; junction bases unmatched: 10. The CDR3 length is 15 residues. DNA for the CDR3: TGTGCCAGCAGATCGAGCGGGAGCCGTGGAGAGACCCAGTACTTC. The encoded protein is CASRSSGSRGETQYF.

Ten or more counts support this clonotype. The chain carries TRBV20-1 and TRBJ1-5; TRBD1 might be the D (6 bases). Germline CDR1 is DFQATT and CDR2 is SNEGSKA (reference sequence). Trimming shortened V by 6 bases and J by 1 base, and 19 bases separated the two germline ends. This CDR3 comprises 16 residues. The CDR3 here is CSAAGLGQGSNQPQHF. In nucleotides, the CDR3 is TGCAGTGCCGCCGGTTTAGGGCAGGGGAGCAATCAGCCCCAGCATTTT.

In its sample, this clonotype was seen many times. The gene calls are TRBV28 and TRBJ2-7; D possibly corresponds to TRBD1 (5 bases). The CDR3 loop spans 12 amino acids. Germline-derived CDR1 and CDR2 are MDHEN and SYDVKM. Trimming removed 10 bases from V and 0 bases from J, with 10 bases in between. The CDR3: CATNRLSYEQYF. The CDR3 DNA is TGTGCCACCAACAGGCTCTCCTACGAGCAGTACTTC.

The CDR3 loop reads CASSYSDSFSYEQYF. CDR3 DNA sequence: TGTGCCAGCAGTTACTCCGACAGCTTCTCCTACGAGCAGTACTTC. The chain links TRBV6-5 to TRBJ2-7; maybe TRBD1 (5 bases). Germline CDR1 is MNHEY and CDR2 is SVGAGI. The CDR3 has 15 amino acids. V was trimmed by 0 bases and J by 0 bases, leaving 9 bases between them.

This clonotype was counted between two and nine times. CDR3 sequence: CAWKLQGRTGELFF. The DNA for the CDR3 is TGTGCCTGGAAGTTGCAGGGGAGGACCGGGGAGCTGTTTTTT. V usage is TRBV30 and J usage is TRBJ2-2; either TRBD1 or TRBD2 may supply D (6 bases each). The V end was cut by 4 bases, the J end by 5 bases, with 14 bases between. The CDR3 totals 14 residues. The germline V gene encodes CDR1 GTSNPN and CDR2 SVGIG (reference sequence).

This clonotype has a count of ten or more. The chain employs TRBV12-3 or TRBV12-4 and TRBJ1-5; 7 bases map to TRBD1. This CDR3 is built from 16 residues. J was trimmed by 2 bases and V by 3 bases; bases with no gene match: 7. The CDR3 here is CASSLGDRVGNQPQHF. The CDR3 coding sequence is TGTGCCAGCAGTTTGGGTGACAGGGTTGGCAATCAGCCCCAGCATTTT.

This clonotype was seen repeatedly, ten times or more. CDR3 coding DNA: TGTGCCAGCAGCCGCTGGGCCTTAACTGAAGCTTTCTTT. Amino acids: CASSRWALTEAFF. The chain combines TRBV7-2 with TRBJ1-1; D uncertain. The CDR3 covers 13 residues. Germline CDR1 SGHTA, CDR2 FQGNSA. V was shortened by 5 bases and J by 5 bases, with 12 bases between the two germline ends.

In this sample, this clonotype turned up many times. This chain uses TRBV20-1 with TRBJ1-1; D may be TRBD1 (5 bases). The germline V gene has CDR1 DFQATT and CDR2 SNEGSKA (reference sequence). Between the trimmed V and J ends, which lost 1 base and 0 bases, there was a span of 9 bases. The CDR3 is 14 residues long. This chain's CDR3 is CSARGGSMNTEAFF. CDR3 nucleotides: TGCAGTGCTAGAGGGGGCAGCATGAACACTGAAGCTTTCTTT.

The table lists this clonotype with many counts. The V call is TRBV20-1, the J call TRBJ2-4; no definite D call. Trimming removed 7 bases from V and 3 bases from J, with 10 bases in between. This CDR3 comprises 12 residues. The germline V gene encodes CDR1 DFQATT and CDR2 SNEGSKA (reference sequence). Here the CDR3 DNA reads TGCAGTGGTGGAGCAGTCAAAAACATTCAGTACTTC. It codes for CSGGAVKNIQYF.